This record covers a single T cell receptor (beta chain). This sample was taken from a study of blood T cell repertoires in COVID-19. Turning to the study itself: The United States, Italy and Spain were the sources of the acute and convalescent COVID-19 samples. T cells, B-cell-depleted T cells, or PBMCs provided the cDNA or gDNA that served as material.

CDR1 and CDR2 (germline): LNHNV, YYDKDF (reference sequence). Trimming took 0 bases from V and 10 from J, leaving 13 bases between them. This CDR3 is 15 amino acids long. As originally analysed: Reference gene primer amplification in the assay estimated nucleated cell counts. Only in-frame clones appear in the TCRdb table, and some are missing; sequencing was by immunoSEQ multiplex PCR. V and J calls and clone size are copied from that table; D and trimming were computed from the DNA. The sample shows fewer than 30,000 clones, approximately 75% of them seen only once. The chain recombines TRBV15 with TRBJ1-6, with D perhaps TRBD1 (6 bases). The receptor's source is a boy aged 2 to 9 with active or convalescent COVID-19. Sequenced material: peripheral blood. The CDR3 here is CATSRDRGEWSPLHF. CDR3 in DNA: TGTGCCACCAGCAGAGACAGGGGAGAGTGGTCACCCCTCCACTTT.